These 26 T cell receptor beta chains originate from one sample sequenced in a study of T cell responses to AZD1222 COVID-19 vaccine. Profiling relied on immunoSEQ multiplex PCR, and the TCRdb table lists in-frame clones only, not all of them. The repertoire has 75,000 to 100,000 clones, almost 90% of them found once; the top ten carry almost 8.5%. Material: peripheral blood, obtained on day 0 of AZD1222 vaccination. Receptors originate from an adult in good health.

This sequence joins TRBV14 and TRBJ1-3; D is ambiguous. The V gene's germline CDR1 is SGHDN and CDR2 FVKESK. This CDR3 has 15 residues. Trimming pared 0 bases from V and 4 bases from J, leaving 10 bases between. This chain's CDR3 is CASSQEITAGNTIYF. The CDR3, as DNA: TGTGCCAGCAGCCAAGAAATAACGGCCGGAAACACCATATATTTT. Full variable domain (outside the CDR3, taken from reference TRBV14 and TRBJ1-3): EAGVTQFPSHSVIEKGQTVTLRCDPISGHDNLYWYRRVMGKEIKFLLHFVKESKQDESGMPNNRFLAERTGGTYSTLKVQPAELEDSGVYFCASSQEITAGNTIYFGEGSWLTVV.

V usage is TRBV6-5 and J usage is TRBJ1-5; TRBD1 might be the D (6 bases). This CDR3 is 14 amino acids long. The germline V gene has CDR1 MNHEY and CDR2 SVGAGI. V was trimmed by 6 bases and J by 5 bases, leaving 14 bases between them. The CDR3 loop is CASSPGGGDQPQHF. In DNA, the CDR3 is TGTGCCAGCAGCCCCGGAGGGGGGGATCAGCCCCAGCATTTT.

The rearrangement joins TRBV18 to TRBJ2-3, with D possibly being TRBD2 (5 bases). The CDR3 extends over 14 amino acids. V was pared by 3 bases and J by 6 bases, with 13 bases between. Germline-derived CDR1 and CDR2 are KGHSH and LQKENI. CDR3 bases: TGTGCCAGCTCACCCCCCGGGGTCCCGGATACGCAGTATTTT. It codes for CASSPPGVPDTQYF.

This clone was counted only a few times. This rearrangement joins TRBV6-1 to TRBJ1-1; no firm D call. The germline V gene encodes CDR1 MNHNS and CDR2 SASEGT. This CDR3 contains 15 residues. Trimming left V 0 bases short and J 4 bases short, with 12 bases between. CDR3 loop: CASSEARRSITEAFF. The CDR3 bases are TGTGCCAGCAGTGAAGCCAGGCGGAGTATCACTGAAGCTTTCTTT.

The chain is built from TRBV14 and TRBJ1-1; tentatively, D is TRBD1 (5 bases). Trimming took off 4 bases at V and 0 bases at J, with 15 bases between the two ends. This CDR3 has 16 residues. The germline V gene has CDR1 SGHDN and CDR2 FVKESK. The CDR3 sequence is CASSPLGNRMNTEAFF. CDR3 sequence (DNA): TGTGCCAGCAGCCCCCTTGGGAACAGGATGAACACTGAAGCTTTCTTT.

This clone was seen only once. V usage is TRBV30 and J usage is TRBJ2-2; 7 positions match TRBD1. V was pared by 5 bases and J by 5 bases, with 8 bases of the junction left unmatched. The CDR3 runs to 14 residues. Germline V gene lookup returns CDR1 GTSNPN and CDR2 SVGIG (reference sequence). This CDR3 reads CAWAGTESTGELFF. The CDR3 DNA follows: TGTGCCTGGGCCGGGACAGAGAGTACCGGGGAGCTGTTTTTT.

This clone ranks as medium-sized. The chain employs TRBV4-3 and TRBJ1-6; 7 nucleotides agree with TRBD1. Per the germline V gene, CDR1 is LGHNA and CDR2 is YSLEER. The CDR3 spans 19 residues. V shed 4 bases and J 5 bases; nucleotides not matched to a gene: 17. The CDR3 sequence is CASSPRVDLTGTDNSPLHF. The CDR3 bases are TGCGCCAGCAGCCCCCGAGTCGACCTCACCGGGACAGATAATTCACCCCTCCACTTT.

This clone appeared once. The chain recombines TRBV18 with TRBJ1-1; D perhaps matches TRBD1 (5 bases). The CDR3 contains 15 residues. Trimming shortened V by 6 bases and J by 1 base, and 15 bases separated the two germline ends. Germline loops: CDR1 KGHSH, CDR2 LQKENI. The CDR3 nucleotides are TGTGCCAGCTCCTCTGGAGGTGGGGCGAACACTGAAGCTTTCTTT. Its protein product is CASSSGGGANTEAFF.

The J gene is TRBJ2-3, the V gene TRBV19; perhaps D is TRBD1 or TRBD2 (5 bases each). Germline V gene lookup returns CDR1 LNHDA and CDR2 SQIVND (reference sequence). The CDR3 length is 14 residues. V was pared by 7 bases and J by 5 bases, with 16 bases between. CDR3 sequence reads: CASTHMGERDTQYF. Written as DNA, the CDR3 is TGTGCCAGTACCCATATGGGGGAGAGAGATACGCAGTATTTT. Full variable domain (remainder filled in from reference TRBV19 and TRBJ2-3): DGGITQSPKYLFRKEGQNVTLSCEQNLNHDAMYWYRQDPGQGLRLIYYSQIVNDFQKGDIAEGYSVSREKKESFPLTVTSAQKNPTAFYLCASTHMGERDTQYFGPGTRLTVL.

This chain uses TRBV14 with TRBJ1-2; D gene uncertain. CDR1 SGHDN and CDR2 FVKESK come from the germline V gene. Trimming removed 2 bases from V and 8 bases from J, with 12 bases in between. The CDR3 totals 13 residues. CDR3 nucleotide sequence: TGTGCCAGCAGCCAATGGATCCTTTCCGGCTACACCTTC. It specifies CASSQWILSGYTF.

The V gene is TRBV7-2, the J gene TRBJ2-3; 7 bases map to TRBD1. Germline CDR1 reads SGHTA; CDR2 reads FQGNSA. This CDR3 is 15 amino acids long. V lost 4 bases, J lost 4 bases, and 8 bases stayed unmatched. CDR3 nucleotides: TGTGCCAGCAGCTCGACAGGGAGTGGAGCAGATACGCAGTATTTT. Translating it yields CASSSTGSGADTQYF.

The J gene is TRBJ1-5, the V gene TRBV29-1; a possible D gene is TRBD1 (5 bases). This CDR3 spans 13 amino acids. Germline CDR1 and CDR2: SQVTM and ANQGSEA. V dropped 6 bases and J dropped 4 bases, with 13 bases sitting between them. The CDR3 bases are TGCAGCGTCGGATCGGGGCAGAATCAGCCCCAGCATTTT. As protein: CSVGSGQNQPQHF.

The CDR3 DNA reads TGTGCCAGCAGCCAAGAAGGACTAGCGGGGGGGCTGTTAACCACAGATACGCAGTATTTT. Its protein is CASSQEGLAGGLLTTDTQYF. This rearrangement joins TRBV4-2 to TRBJ2-3; 15 bases align to TRBD2. The trim removed 0 bases at V and 2 bases at J, leaving 9 bases unmatched. CDR1 LGHNA and CDR2 YNFKEQ come from the germline V gene. CDR3 length: 20 residues.

This chain connects TRBV7-2 to TRBJ2-5, with 12 bases lining up with TRBD2. Germline-derived CDR1 and CDR2 are SGHTA and FQGNSA. The junction had 8 bases not matched to a gene; V was cut back by 4 bases and J by 5 bases. CDR3 length equals 16 residues. CDR3 in amino acids: CASSSRLAGVGETQYF. CDR3 nucleotide sequence: TGTGCCAGCAGCTCCAGACTAGCGGGGGTAGGGGAGACCCAGTACTTC. Full variable domain (remainder filled in from reference TRBV7-2 and TRBJ2-5): GAGVSQSPSNKVTEKGKDVELRCDPISGHTALYWYRQSLGQGLEFLIYFQGNSAPDKSGLPSDRFSAERTGGSVSTLTIQRTQQEDSAVYLCASSSRLAGVGETQYFGPGTRLLVL.

The V gene is TRBV30, the J gene TRBJ2-7; D is unclear. The V and J ends lost 5 bases and 3 bases respectively, with 8 bases between them. The CDR3 consists of 11 residues. Germline V lookup: CDR1 GTSNPN, CDR2 SVGIG (reference sequence). DNA of the CDR3: TGTGCCTGGGGGATGAGCTACGAGCAGTACTTC. As protein: CAWGMSYEQYF.

This chain connects TRBV7-3 to TRBJ2-1, with 8 positions matching TRBD2. V dropped 5 bases and J dropped 8; count of bases not matched to a gene: 14. The CDR3 sequence is 16 residues long. Germline CDR1 and CDR2: SGHTA and FQGTGA. The CDR3 loop reads CASSPKARGGLYEQFF. In nucleotides, the CDR3 is TGTGCCAGCAGCCCAAAGGCCCGGGGGGGCCTTTATGAGCAGTTCTTC.

This chain connects TRBV11-3 to TRBJ2-7; D could derive from TRBD1 or TRBD2 (5 bases each). V was trimmed by 6 bases and J by 7 bases, leaving 13 bases between them. Germline V gives CDR1 SGHNT, CDR2 YENEEA. This CDR3 spans 12 amino acids. DNA for the CDR3: TGTGCCAGCAGTCGGGACCGCGGGGAGCAGTACTTC. This translates into CASSRDRGEQYF. Complete variable domain (other parts from reference TRBV11-3 and TRBJ2-7): EAGVVQSPRYKIIEKKQPVAFWCNPISGHNTLYWYLQNLGQGPELLIRYENEEAVDDSQLPKDRFSAERLKGVDSTLKIQPAELGDSAVYLCASSRDRGEQYFGPGTRLTVT.

This chain links TRBV7-8 with TRBJ2-3; D tentatively reads TRBD1 or TRBD2 (5 bases each). Germline V CDR1 and CDR2: SGHVS, FQNEAQ. V was clipped by 4 bases and J by 4 bases, with 15 bases between them. This CDR3 has 15 residues. The CDR3 spells CASSSSGTFPDTQYF. DNA for the CDR3: TGTGCCAGCAGCTCTTCCGGGACCTTCCCAGATACGCAGTATTTT. The variable domain in full, with the rest retrieved from reference TRBV7-8 and TRBJ2-3, is GAGVSQSPRYKVAKRGQDVALRCDPISGHVSLFWYQQALGQGPEFLTYFQNEAQLDKSGLPSDRFFAERPEGSVSTLKIQRTQQEDSAVYLCASSSSGTFPDTQYFGPGTRLTVL.

The chain couples TRBV7-3 to TRBJ1-4, with no clear D. Germline V gene data show CDR1 as SGHTA and CDR2 as FQGTGA. The V and J ends lost 10 bases and 4 bases respectively, with 10 bases between them. The CDR3 is 12 residues long. CDR3 DNA: TGTGCCACCCAAGGAGATAATGAAAAACTGTTTTTT. It yields the protein CATQGDNEKLFF. Complete variable domain (other parts from reference TRBV7-3 and TRBJ1-4): GAGVSQTPSNKVTEKGKYVELRCDPISGHTALYWYRQSLGQGPEFLIYFQGTGAADDSGLPNDRFFAVRPEGSVSTLKIQRTERGDSAVYLCATQGDNEKLFFGSGTQLSVL.

This chain links TRBV19 with TRBJ1-5, with D possibly matching TRBD1 (5 bases). V lost 4 bases, J lost 0 bases, and 10 bases lay in between. Germline CDR1 and CDR2: LNHDA and SQIVND (reference sequence). The CDR3 is 15 amino acids. The CDR3, as DNA: TGTGCCAGTAGTAAAGGACAATATAGCAATCAGCCCCAGCATTTT. It yields the protein CASSKGQYSNQPQHF.

This clone was detected only once. The CDR3: CASSRDWNSPLHF. The CDR3 coding sequence is TGTGCCAGCAGCCGGGACTGGAATTCACCCCTCCACTTT. The V and J genes are TRBV7-3 and TRBJ1-6; TRBD1 might be the D (5 bases). The CDR3 extends over 13 amino acids. Trimming removed 5 bases at V and 7 bases at J, with 9 bases between. Germline V gives CDR1 SGHTA, CDR2 FQGTGA.

The CDR3 loop is CASTKEGGLEKFF. CDR3 in DNA: TGTGCCAGCACTAAGGAAGGGGGACTAGAGAAGTTCTTC. This sequence joins TRBV7-3 and TRBJ2-1; 8 bases map to TRBD2. Losses at the gene ends were 7 bases for V and 14 bases for J; bases not matched to a gene: 13. Germline CDR1 and CDR2: SGHTA and FQGTGA. There are 13 residues in the CDR3.

This clone was recorded once. V usage is TRBV18 and J usage is TRBJ2-5; D possibly uses TRBD1 or TRBD2 (6 bases each). The CDR3 sequence is 16 residues long. The ends were cut back, 2 bases at V and 5 bases at J, with 18 bases in the middle. Per germline, CDR1 KGHSH and CDR2 LQKENI. For the CDR3, the DNA is TGTGCCAGCTCACCAGTTGGGGGGCAGGCCCGCGAGACCCAGTACTTC. As protein: CASSPVGGQARETQYF. The full variable domain, with the rest looked up from reference TRBV18 and TRBJ2-5, is NAGVMQNPRHLVRRRGQEARLRCSPMKGHSHVYWYRQLPEEGLKFMVYLQKENIIDESGMPKERFSAEFPKEGPSILRIQQVVRGDSAAYFCASSPVGGQARETQYFGPGTRLLVL.

V usage is TRBV4-1 and J usage is TRBJ2-3, with 7 bases lining up with TRBD1. From germline, CDR1 is MGHRA and CDR2 YSYEKL. The CDR3 loop spans 17 amino acids. The J segment lost 1 base and the V segment lost 3 bases, leaving 10 bases of the junction unmatched. The CDR3 spells CASSHPKQGSGTDTQYF. CDR3 sequence (DNA): TGCGCCAGCAGCCACCCGAAACAGGGGTCAGGCACAGATACGCAGTATTTT.

The rearrangement joins TRBV15 to TRBJ2-7; 8 bases are a match to TRBD1. V shed 1 base, J shed 1 base, and the junction held 6 bases outside the gene matches. Per germline, CDR1 LNHNV and CDR2 YYDKDF (reference sequence). The CDR3 extends over 16 amino acids. The CDR3 DNA reads TGTGCCACCAGCAGAGGTCAGACAGGGGCTTCCTACGAGCAGTACTTC. Translating it yields CATSRGQTGASYEQYF.

The chain is built from TRBV24-1 and TRBJ1-2; the D is unclear. The CDR3 covers 12 residues. V was shortened by 5 bases and J by 3 bases, with 6 bases between the two germline ends. Germline V gene lookup returns CDR1 KGHDR and CDR2 SFDVKD. The CDR3 protein is CATSVADYGYTF. CDR3 in DNA: TGTGCCACCAGTGTCGCAGACTATGGCTACACCTTC.